This record looks at one T cell receptor (beta chain) sequence and its context. Its antigen remains unknown. This specimen belongs to a study of T cell responses to AZD1222 COVID-19 vaccine. Study conclusions and caveats: Just 5 to 7 AZD1222 recipients were seropositive at baseline. The donors showed a predominance of white British ancestry and of females, with possible underestimation of clonal diversity.

Assay: immunoSEQ multiplex PCR; the TCRdb copy retains only in-frame clones and omits some. The profile shows 85,000 to 90,000 clones, approximately 86% of them singletons. This material consisted of peripheral blood, taken on day 0 of MenACWY control vaccination. The origin of this receptor is an adult in good health.

The CDR3 DNA follows: TGTGCCAGCAGCTTTAATCCCGATCAGCCCCAGCATTTT. Its protein is CASSFNPDQPQHF. The V gene is TRBV5-4, the J gene TRBJ1-5; D unclear. Between the trimmed V and J ends, which lost 2 bases and 5 bases, there was a span of 8 bases. Germline CDR1 and CDR2: SGHNT and YYREEE (reference sequence). This CDR3 has 13 residues.